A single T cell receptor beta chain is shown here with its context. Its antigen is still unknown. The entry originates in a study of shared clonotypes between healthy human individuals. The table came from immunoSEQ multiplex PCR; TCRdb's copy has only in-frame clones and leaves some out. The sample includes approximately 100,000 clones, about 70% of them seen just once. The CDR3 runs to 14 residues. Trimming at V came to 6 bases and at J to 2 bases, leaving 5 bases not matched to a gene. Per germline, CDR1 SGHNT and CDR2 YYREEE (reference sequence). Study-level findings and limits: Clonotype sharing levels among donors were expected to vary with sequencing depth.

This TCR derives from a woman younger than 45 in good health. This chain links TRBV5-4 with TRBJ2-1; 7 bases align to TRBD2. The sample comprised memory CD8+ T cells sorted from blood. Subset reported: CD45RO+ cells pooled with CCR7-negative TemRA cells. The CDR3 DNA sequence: TGTGCCAGCAACTTCGGGACTACCTACAATGAGCAGTTCTTC. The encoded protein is CASNFGTTYNEQFF.